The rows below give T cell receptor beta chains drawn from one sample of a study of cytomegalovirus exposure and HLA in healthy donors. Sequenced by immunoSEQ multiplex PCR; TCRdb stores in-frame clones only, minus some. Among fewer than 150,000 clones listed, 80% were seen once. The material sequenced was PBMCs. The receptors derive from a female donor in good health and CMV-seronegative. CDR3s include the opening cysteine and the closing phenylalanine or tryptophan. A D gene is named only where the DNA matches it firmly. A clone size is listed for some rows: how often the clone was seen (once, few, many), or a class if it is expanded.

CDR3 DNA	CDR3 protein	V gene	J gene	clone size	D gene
TGTGCCAGCAGTCCCGGGACATCGCCTTACGAGCAGTACTTC	CASSPGTSPYEQYF	TRBV28	TRBJ2-7	-	-
TGTGCCAGCAGCTTGATAGCGGGCATCTCCTACGAGCAGTACTTC	CASSLIAGISYEQYF	TRBV5-6	TRBJ2-7	-	TRBD2
TGCGCCAGCAGCTTGGATCCAGGGATAAAATTAAATCAGCCCCAGCATTTT	CASSLDPGIKLNQPQHF	TRBV5-1	TRBJ1-5	once	-
TGTGCCAGCACTATGGACTGGATGGCCAACGAGCAGTACTTC	CASTMDWMANEQYF	TRBV7-9	TRBJ2-7	-	-
TGTGCCAGCAGCCAGCCGGGGATGAACACTGAAGCTTTCTTT	CASSQPGMNTEAFF	TRBV14	TRBJ1-1	-	-
TGCAGCGTCGTCGACACATACACCGGGGAGCTGTTTTTT	CSVVDTYTGELFF	TRBV29-1	TRBJ2-2	-	-
TGTGCCAGCAGTTTAAACTCCAATGAGCAGTTCTTC	CASSLNSNEQFF	TRBV27	TRBJ2-1	-	-
TGTGCCAGCAGTTACGACAGGGCCCCCCTCTACGAGCAGTACTTC	CASSYDRAPLYEQYF	TRBV6-5	TRBJ2-7	-	TRBD1
TGTGCCAGCAGTTACTCGGAGGGTCTCAATCAGCCCCAGCATTTT	CASSYSEGLNQPQHF	TRBV6-6	TRBJ1-5	-	-
TGTGCCAGCAGCCCAGAGGGGACAGGGGGTTTCTGGAACACTGAAGCTTTCTTT	CASSPEGTGGFWNTEAFF	TRBV7-2	TRBJ1-1	-	TRBD1
TGTGCCAGCAGTGAGAGGTCCTCTGGAAACACCATATATTTT	CASSERSSGNTIYF	TRBV6-1	TRBJ1-3	-	-
TGCGCCAGCAGCTTCAGCGGGTCGAACACCGGGGAGCTGTTTTTT	CASSFSGSNTGELFF	TRBV5-1	TRBJ2-2	-	-
TGTGCCAGCATTTCCGGGACAGGGGGCGACAACTATGGCTACACCTTC	CASISGTGGDNYGYTF	TRBV2	TRBJ1-2	-	TRBD1
TGTGCCATCAGTGCTGGGACTAGCGCCTACAATGAGCAGTTCTTC	CAISAGTSAYNEQFF	TRBV10-3	TRBJ2-1	-	TRBD2
TGTGCCAGCACCCCCGACAGTAACCAAGAGACCCAGTACTTC	CASTPDSNQETQYF	TRBV28	TRBJ2-5	-	-
TGTGCCAGCAGCATTAACAGGGGCATGAACACTGAAGCTTTCTTT	CASSINRGMNTEAFF	TRBV13	TRBJ1-1	-	TRBD1
TGTGCCAGCAGCCTACTGTTGGGGAGCAACACTGAAGCTTTCTTT	CASSLLLGSNTEAFF	TRBV5-5	TRBJ1-1	-	-
TGTGCCAGCAGTTCTTGGCGAGGGACAGGGGTGGAGACCCAGTACTTC	CASSSWRGTGVETQYF	TRBV28	TRBJ2-5	-	TRBD1
TGTGCCAGCAGTGAAGATGAGACAGGGGGCGACGAGCAGTACTTC	CASSEDETGGDEQYF	TRBV6-1	TRBJ2-7	-	TRBD1
TGTGCCAGCAGTTACAGGGGAGGTCTGAACACTGAAGCTTTCTTT	CASSYRGGLNTEAFF	TRBV6-6	TRBJ1-1	-	-
TGCAGCGTTGGGCTAAAGGGGCTCACTGAAGCTTTCTTT	CSVGLKGLTEAFF	TRBV29-1	TRBJ1-1	once	-
TGTGCCAGCAAGGTGTCGAGGGACACTGAAGCTTTCTTT	CASKVSRDTEAFF	TRBV2	TRBJ1-1	-	-
TGTGCCAGCAGCGCCCTCGCCAGCGGGAGGATTCGGAACGAGCAGTACTTC	CASSALASGRIRNEQYF	TRBV7-9	TRBJ2-7	once	TRBD2
TGTGCCAGCAGCTTATCTAGGACAGAACAAGAGACCCAGTACTTC	CASSLSRTEQETQYF	TRBV7-9	TRBJ2-5	once	-
TGTGCCTGGACTCGAGGGCCTAGCACAGATACGCAGTATTTT	CAWTRGPSTDTQYF	TRBV30	TRBJ2-3	-	-
TGTGCCAGCAGAGGGACTAGCGGGGGCACAGATACGCAGTATTTT	CASRGTSGGTDTQYF	TRBV28	TRBJ2-3	-	TRBD2
TGTGCCAGCAGCTTAAACAGGGATAGCTCCTACAATGAGCAGTTCTTC	CASSLNRDSSYNEQFF	TRBV7-9	TRBJ2-1	-	-
TGTGCCAGTAGTACCGGACAGGGCTACGAGCAGTACTTC	CASSTGQGYEQYF	TRBV19	TRBJ2-7	-	TRBD1
TGTGCCAGCAGCGTAAGAGTGAACAATGAGCAGTTCTTC	CASSVRVNNEQFF	TRBV9	TRBJ2-1	-	-
TGTGCCAGTACTTGGAGATCAAGCAATCAGCCCCAGCATTTT	CASTWRSSNQPQHF	TRBV19	TRBJ1-5	-	-
TGTGCCAGTAGTATCGAGGTAGCGGGAGGCTACAATGAGCAGTTCTTC	CASSIEVAGGYNEQFF	TRBV19	TRBJ2-1	once	TRBD2
TGTGCCGGGAGTGAGGGGGCCAACACTGAAGCTTTCTTT	CAGSEGANTEAFF	TRBV5-5	TRBJ1-1	-	TRBD1
TGTGCCAGCAGTTACCGGACAGGTACCTACGAGCAGTACTTC	CASSYRTGTYEQYF	TRBV6-6	TRBJ2-7	-	TRBD1
TGCAGCGTCTTGGTTGGGCTGTCCTACGAGCAGTACTTC	CSVLVGLSYEQYF	TRBV29-1	TRBJ2-7	-	-
TGTGCCAGCAGTTTAGGCTCCGCCGAGGGGGCCAACTATGGCTACACCTTC	CASSLGSAEGANYGYTF	TRBV28	TRBJ1-2	-	TRBD1
TGCGCCAGCAGCCCTTCGGAGGGCTGGAGTGAGCAGTACTTC	CASSPSEGWSEQYF	TRBV4-1	TRBJ2-7	-	-
TGTGCCAGCAGCCCGGAGGGACGGCAGTTCAACTATGGCTACACCTTC	CASSPEGRQFNYGYTF	TRBV5-4	TRBJ1-2	-	-
TGTGCCAGCAGTTCTACAGGGCGGAACTATGGCTACACCTTC	CASSSTGRNYGYTF	TRBV27	TRBJ1-2	once	-
TGTGCCAGCAGCGTAGAGGCAGGTATGAACACTGAAGCTTTCTTT	CASSVEAGMNTEAFF	TRBV9	TRBJ1-1	-	-
TGTGCCAGCAGTACCGCTGGGCAGGGTCACCCCTACGAGCAGTACTTC	CASSTAGQGHPYEQYF	TRBV28	TRBJ2-7	-	-
TGCGCCAGCAGCTTGGGAGGGAATCATCAGCCCCAGCATTTT	CASSLGGNHQPQHF	TRBV5-1	TRBJ1-5	-	-
TGTGCCAGCAGTTACGCAGGGGCCGGCCAAGAGACCCAGTACTTC	CASSYAGAGQETQYF	TRBV6-5	TRBJ2-5	-	-
TGTGCCAGCGGGGGACAGAAGAACACAGATACGCAGTATTTT	CASGGQKNTDTQYF	TRBV7-9	TRBJ2-3	-	TRBD1
TGTGCCAGCAGTGGAGGCGCCAACTATGGCTACACCTTC	CASSGGANYGYTF	TRBV2	TRBJ1-2	-	-
TGTGCCAGCAGTTTAAGAGGGAGTTATGGCTACACCTTC	CASSLRGSYGYTF	TRBV28	TRBJ1-2	-	-
TGTGCCAGCAGTTTGTGGACAGGAGGGTGGCCCCAGCATTTT	CASSLWTGGWPQHF	TRBV27	TRBJ1-5	-	TRBD1
TGTGCCTGCGACCTAGCGGGAGGGCCGACCGGGGAGCTGTTTTTT	CACDLAGGPTGELFF	TRBV30	TRBJ2-2	-	TRBD2
TGTGCCAGCTCCTTGACTAGCGGGCGGTACGAGCAGTACTTC	CASSLTSGRYEQYF	TRBV6-1	TRBJ2-7	-	TRBD2
TGTGCCAGCAGTTACTCCGGACAGGATCAGTACTTC	CASSYSGQDQYF	TRBV6-5	TRBJ2-5	once	TRBD1
TGTGCCAGCAGTGAAACATCGGGGGGACGGAATGAGCAGTTCTTC	CASSETSGGRNEQFF	TRBV6-1	TRBJ2-1	-	TRBD2
TGTGCCACCAGCAGAGATTGGACAGGGGAGGGCTACACCTTC	CATSRDWTGEGYTF	TRBV15	TRBJ1-2	-	TRBD1
TGTGCCAGCAGTTACTCGTCCCCTGGGGGGACTGAAGCTTTCTTT	CASSYSSPGGTEAFF	TRBV6-5	TRBJ1-1	-	-